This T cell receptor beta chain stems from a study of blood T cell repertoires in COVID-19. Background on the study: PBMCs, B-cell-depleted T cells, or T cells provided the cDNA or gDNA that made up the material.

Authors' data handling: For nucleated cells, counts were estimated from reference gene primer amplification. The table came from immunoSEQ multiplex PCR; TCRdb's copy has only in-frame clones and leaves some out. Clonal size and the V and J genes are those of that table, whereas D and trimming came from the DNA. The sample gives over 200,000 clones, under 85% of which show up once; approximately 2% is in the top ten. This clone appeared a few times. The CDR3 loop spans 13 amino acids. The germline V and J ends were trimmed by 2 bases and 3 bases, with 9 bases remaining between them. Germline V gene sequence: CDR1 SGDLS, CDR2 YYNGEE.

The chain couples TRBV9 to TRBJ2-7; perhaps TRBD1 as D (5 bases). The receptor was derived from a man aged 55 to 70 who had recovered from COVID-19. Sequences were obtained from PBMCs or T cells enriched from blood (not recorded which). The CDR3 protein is CASSVDSYYEQYF. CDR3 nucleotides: TGTGCCAGCAGCGTCGACAGCTACTACGAGCAGTACTTC. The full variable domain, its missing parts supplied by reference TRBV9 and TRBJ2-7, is DSGVTQTPKHLITATGQRVTLRCSPRSGDLSVYWYQQSLDQGLQFLIQYYNGEERAKGNILERFSAQQFPDLHSELNLSSLELGDSALYFCASSVDSYYEQYFGPGTRLTVT.